Below are 26 T cell receptor beta chains sequenced from a single sample in a study of T cell changes during pregnancy in multiple sclerosis. Data came from immunoSEQ multiplex PCR; TCRdb stores just in-frame clones and leaves some out. The repertoire has tens of thousands of clones, about 93% of them found once; the top ten carry roughly 0.9%. Material: peripheral blood, obtained in the second trimester of pregnancy. These receptors all come from a female donor in good health, enrolled as a control in a pregnancy study.

This chain joins TRBV27 and TRBJ2-7; 8 bases are a match to TRBD2. CDR1 is MNHEY, CDR2 SMNVEV, per germline (reference sequence). J gave up 0 bases and V 2 bases, and 3 bases lay outside the gene matches. CDR3 length: 15 amino acids. CDR3 residues: CASSLGSGGSYEQYF. Here the CDR3 DNA reads TGTGCCAGCAGTTTAGGAAGCGGGGGCTCCTACGAGCAGTACTTC.

This rearrangement joins TRBV27 to TRBJ1-1; the D is unclear. Between the trimmed V and J ends, which lost 5 bases and 3 bases, there was a span of 10 bases. The length of the CDR3 is 13 residues. Germline V gives CDR1 MNHEY, CDR2 SMNVEV (reference sequence). CDR3 protein: CASSPKSHTEAFF. The CDR3 nucleotides read TGTGCCAGCAGTCCTAAGTCCCACACTGAAGCTTTCTTT.

The chain combines TRBV6-1 with TRBJ2-7; D is perhaps TRBD2 (5 bases). The CDR3 covers 14 residues. Trimming left V 2 bases short and J 1 base short, with 9 bases between. Germline V gives CDR1 MNHNS, CDR2 SASEGT. For the CDR3, the DNA is TGTGCCAGCAGTGAACCGGGAACGTCCTACGAGCAGTACTTC. It yields the protein CASSEPGTSYEQYF.

The chain uses TRBV6-1 and TRBJ2-1; TRBD2 might be the D (5 bases). Trimming removed 0 bases from V and 8 bases from J, with 5 bases in between. This CDR3 has 12 amino acids. Germline-derived CDR1 and CDR2 are MNHNS and SASEGT. The CDR3 sequence: CASSEARDEQFF. Here the CDR3 DNA reads TGTGCCAGCAGTGAAGCGCGGGATGAGCAGTTCTTC.

J is TRBJ2-7 and V is TRBV2; 7 bases are a match to TRBD1. V gave up 6 bases and J gave up 3 bases; unmatched junction bases: 11. The CDR3 extends over 15 amino acids. Germline CDR1 and CDR2: SNHLY and FYNNEI. This CDR3 is CASSTGLTGSYEQYF. In DNA, the CDR3 is TGTGCCAGCAGCACTGGATTGACAGGGAGCTACGAGCAGTACTTC.

The chain combines TRBV6-1 with TRBJ2-1; a weak D match, TRBD2 (6 bases). This CDR3 has 12 residues. Germline lookup yields CDR1 MNHNS and CDR2 SASEGT. V was shortened by 2 bases and J by 9 bases, with 8 bases between the two germline ends. CDR3 region: CASSEWRGEQFF. CDR3 nucleotides: TGTGCCAGCAGTGAATGGCGGGGTGAGCAGTTCTTC.

V usage is TRBV4-1 and J usage is TRBJ2-4, with 10 bases matching TRBD1. The V gene's germline CDR1 is MGHRA and CDR2 YSYEKL. The ends lost 3 bases at V and 5 bases at J; junction bases unmatched: 1. The CDR3 length is 14 residues. In DNA, the CDR3 is TGCGCCAGCAGCCAGGGGACAGGGGAAAACATTCAGTACTTC. Translating it yields CASSQGTGENIQYF.

J is TRBJ2-4 and V is TRBV19; TRBD1 might be the D (6 bases). The CDR3 loop spans 14 amino acids. Germline values: CDR1 LNHDA, CDR2 SQIVND (reference sequence). Trimming stripped 7 bases from V and 5 bases from J, with 15 bases between. This chain's CDR3 is CASTHPGEQNIQYF. CDR3 nucleotides: TGTGCCAGTACCCACCCAGGGGAACAAAACATTCAGTACTTC. The entire variable domain, with the rest obtained from reference TRBV19 and TRBJ2-4, is as follows: DGGITQSPKYLFRKEGQNVTLSCEQNLNHDAMYWYRQDPGQGLRLIYYSQIVNDFQKGDIAEGYSVSREKKESFPLTVTSAQKNPTAFYLCASTHPGEQNIQYFGAGTRLSVL.

The J gene is TRBJ2-1, the V gene TRBV29-1; D gene unclear. CDR1 is SQVTM and CDR2 is ANQGSEA in the germline V gene. The V end lost 3 bases, the J end lost 5 bases, and 8 bases lay between the germline ends. There are 12 residues in the CDR3. The CDR3 sequence: CSVELRDNEQFF. CDR3 in DNA: TGCAGCGTTGAGCTCCGAGACAATGAGCAGTTCTTC.

This rearrangement joins TRBV19 to TRBJ1-4; unclear D gene. Trimming left V 4 bases short and J 0 bases short, with 6 bases between. This CDR3 is built from 14 residues. Germline values: CDR1 LNHDA, CDR2 SQIVND (reference sequence). The CDR3 DNA sequence: TGTGCCAGTAGTAGGTCGGCAACTAATGAAAAACTGTTTTTT. It specifies CASSRSATNEKLFF.

The chain combines TRBV7-9 with TRBJ2-3; D remains unclear. Deletions cut 7 bases from V and 7 bases from J, with 27 bases between. CDR1 SEHNR and CDR2 FQNEAQ come from the germline V gene (reference sequence). The CDR3 runs to 17 residues. The CDR3: CASTHDTTPWQANTQYF. The CDR3 coding sequence is TGTGCCAGCACCCACGATACCACCCCTTGGCAGGCGAATACGCAGTATTTT.

V usage is TRBV10-3 and J usage is TRBJ1-2; 8 bases are a match to TRBD1. V was clipped by 4 bases and J by 4 bases; unmatched bases: 8. The CDR3 is 15 residues long. Per the germline V gene, CDR1 is ENHRY and CDR2 is SYGVKD. This chain's CDR3 is CAISAPGQDSYGYTF. The CDR3 DNA sequence: TGTGCCATCAGTGCCCCGGGACAGGATTCCTATGGCTACACCTTC.

The rearrangement joins TRBV10-3 to TRBJ1-3; possible D gene TRBD1, 5 bases. V lost 5 bases and J lost 0, with 11 bases in between. The V gene's germline CDR1 is ENHRY and CDR2 SYGVKD. This CDR3 is built from 15 residues. CDR3 protein: CAISPDRPSGNTIYF. The CDR3 DNA reads as TGTGCCATCAGTCCTGACAGACCCTCTGGAAACACCATATATTTT.

J is TRBJ2-7 and V is TRBV2; TRBD2 matches at 8 bases. V dropped 3 bases and J dropped 3; count of bases not matched to a gene: 7. Germline CDR1 and CDR2: SNHLY and FYNNEI. This CDR3 is built from 15 residues. DNA for the CDR3: TGTGCCAGCAGTGACGCTAGCGGGTTCGACTACGAGCAGTACTTC. It translates to CASSDASGFDYEQYF.

The J gene is TRBJ1-2, the V gene TRBV5-1; TRBD1 is a possible D gene (6 bases). The ends were cut back, 4 bases at V and 0 bases at J, with 16 bases in the middle. Germline V CDR1 and CDR2: SGHRS, YFSETQ. CDR3 length equals 16 residues. The DNA of the CDR3 is TGCGCCAGCAGCAAGGACAGCCGCGAGGCTAACTATGGCTACACCTTC. Translated, it gives CASSKDSREANYGYTF. The full variable domain, rest sourced from reference TRBV5-1 and TRBJ1-2, is KAGVTQTPRYLIKTRGQQVTLSCSPISGHRSVSWYQQTPGQGLQFLFEYFSETQRNKGNFPGRFSGRQFSNSRSEMNVSTLELGDSALYLCASSKDSREANYGYTFGSGTRLTVV.

The chain combines TRBV27 with TRBJ1-5; D is possibly TRBD1 (6 bases). With 6 bases removed from V and 1 base from J, the gap between germline ends came to 10 bases. This CDR3 has 14 amino acids. Germline loops: CDR1 MNHEY, CDR2 SMNVEV (reference sequence). The CDR3 sequence is CASRRGKSNQPQHF. For the CDR3, the DNA is TGTGCCAGCAGGAGGGGGAAAAGCAATCAGCCCCAGCATTTT.

The genes are TRBV7-9 and TRBJ2-1; perhaps TRBD2 as D (5 bases). The CDR3 loop spans 13 amino acids. The germline gives CDR1 SEHNR, CDR2 FQNEAQ (reference sequence). The V and J ends lost 0 bases and 6 bases respectively, with 6 bases between them. CDR3 bases: TGTGCCAGCAGCTTAGCGGGAGCCAATGAGCAGTTCTTC. Its translation is CASSLAGANEQFF.

V is TRBV2 and J is TRBJ2-5; D might be TRBD2 (6 bases). The V end lost 3 bases, the J end lost 5 bases, and 13 bases lay between the germline ends. CDR1 is SNHLY, CDR2 FYNNEI, per germline. The CDR3 runs 14 residues. In nucleotides, the CDR3 is TGTGCCAGCAGTGATGGCGGGGCCCGGGAGACCCAGTACTTC. Protein product: CASSDGGARETQYF.

V usage is TRBV28 and J usage is TRBJ1-2; the match to TRBD1 covers 8 bases. There are 14 residues in the CDR3. V was pared by 4 bases and J by 7 bases, with 8 bases of the junction left unmatched. The germline gives CDR1 MDHEN, CDR2 SYDVKM. CDR3 bases: TGTGCCAGCAGTTCGCCCAGGGGGCATTTTGGCTACACCTTC. Its protein product is CASSSPRGHFGYTF.

The rearrangement joins TRBV6-5 to TRBJ2-7, with 7 bases lining up with TRBD1. CDR1 MNHEY and CDR2 SVGAGI come from the germline V gene. With 5 bases clipped from V and 3 bases from J, the junction kept 7 bases outside the gene matches. This CDR3 is 14 amino acids long. The CDR3 loop is CASSLGTASYEQYF. For the CDR3, the DNA is TGTGCCAGCAGTCTCGGGACAGCAAGCTACGAGCAGTACTTC.

This rearrangement joins TRBV5-1 to TRBJ2-5; tentatively, D is TRBD2 (7 bases). The germline gives CDR1 SGHRS, CDR2 YFSETQ. The CDR3 is 14 residues long. The V and J ends lost 4 bases and 5 bases respectively, with 15 bases between them. The CDR3, as DNA: TGCGCCAGCAGCACCCGGGGGGCTGGCGAGACCCAGTACTTC. It specifies CASSTRGAGETQYF.

This chain uses TRBV10-3 with TRBJ1-5; the D gene is possibly TRBD1 (5 bases). From germline, CDR1 is ENHRY and CDR2 SYGVKD. This CDR3 region has 15 residues. Deletions cut 2 bases from V and 0 bases from J, with 8 bases between. This CDR3 is CAISEGHDSNQPQHF. The CDR3 DNA sequence: TGTGCCATCAGTGAGGGACACGATAGCAATCAGCCCCAGCATTTT.

CDR3 sequence: CASSLSGTSTDTQYF. The CDR3 nucleotides are TGCGCCAGCAGCCTTAGCGGGACTAGCACAGATACGCAGTATTTT. The chain uses TRBV5-1 and TRBJ2-3; 8 nucleotides agree with TRBD2. Germline assignment: CDR1 SGHRS and CDR2 YFSETQ. The CDR3 extends over 15 amino acids. V lost 4 bases and J lost 0; bases outside the gene matches: 4.

The genes are TRBV7-7 and TRBJ2-3; no clear D gene. CDR1 and CDR2 (germline): SSHAT, FNYEAQ (reference sequence). Trimming stripped 2 bases from V and 5 bases from J, with 8 bases between. The CDR3 is made up of 13 amino acids. DNA for the CDR3: TGTGCCAGCAGCTTACGACGCGGAGATACGCAGTATTTT. Protein product: CASSLRRGDTQYF.

J is TRBJ1-6 and V is TRBV5-1; 11 bases align to TRBD1. V shed 3 bases and J 0 bases; nucleotides not matched to a gene: 2. This CDR3 region has 17 residues. Germline CDR1 reads SGHRS; CDR2 reads YFSETQ. CDR3 amino acids: CASSWGQGGSYNSPLHF. The CDR3 nucleotides are TGCGCCAGCAGCTGGGGACAGGGGGGCTCCTATAATTCACCCCTCCACTTT.

The genes are TRBV7-2 and TRBJ2-5; 7 nucleotides match TRBD2. V shed 5 bases and J 2 bases; nucleotides not matched to a gene: 5. Germline assignment: CDR1 SGHTA and CDR2 FQGNSA. The CDR3 sequence is 14 residues long. CDR3 sequence: CASSTSSGQETQYF. For the CDR3, the DNA is TGTGCCAGCAGCACCTCTAGCGGACAAGAGACCCAGTACTTC.